This TCR beta chain originates from a study of OX40 agonist ivuxolimab in advanced cancers. Background on the whole study: The costimulatory receptor OX40 (CD134) was targeted by ivuxolimab, a fully human IgG2 agonistic monoclonal antibody. A male proportion of under 85% and a mean age of around 60 years, ranging from 23 to 79, were recorded for the dose-escalation cohort. The paper describes the monotherapy dose-escalation part (N ≈ 49 patients) of the phase I trial of ivuxolimab. Patients were allowed to have had prior anti-PD-1, anti-PD-L1 or anti-CTLA-4 therapy, and approximately 43% of the dose-escalation patients had previously received checkpoint inhibitors. Three dose-escalation patients achieved partial responses, one with hepatocellular carcinoma and two with cutaneous melanoma. Among the 52 dose-escalation patients, around 20 had hepatocellular carcinoma, roughly 15 melanoma, 9 renal cell carcinoma and 9 head and neck cancer. Intravenous ivuxolimab was administered to patients every 2 weeks at six dose levels: 0.01, 0.1, 0.3, 1.5, 3 and 10 mg/kg. Peripheral TCRbeta sequencing was intended to test whether TCR sequence diversity was altered and clonal T-cell expansion was caused by ivuxolimab. The full study reports these points: At doses from 0.1 to 3.0 mg/kg, clonal expansion was seen in both CD4+ and CD8+ blood T cells between baseline and week 6. Which antigens the clonally expanded peripheral T cells were specific for was not determined. After ivuxolimab, more expanded clones were found on average in CD8+ T cells than in CD4+ T cells. Low levels of normalized T-cell clonal expansion were also seen in some patients who did not respond. In the 0.1-3.0 mg/kg groups, partial responders had among the lowest normalized peripheral clonal expansion, particularly in CD8+ T cells.

Patients with a history of autoimmune disease or receiving systemic immunosuppression were excluded from the trial. Peripheral blood for TCR sequencing was collected from all dose cohorts at baseline, on cycle 4 day 1, and on cycle 7 day 1. Samples came from an open-label, multicenter, first-in-human phase I dose-escalation trial of ivuxolimab. The trial enrolled adults with locally advanced or metastatic head and neck squamous cell, hepatocellular, melanoma or renal cell carcinoma. Before TCR sequencing, CD4+ T cells and CD8+ T cells from peripheral blood were sorted into separate populations. This clone came up a few times. Its antigen is still unknown. Base qualities are not provided; no much larger clone lies one nucleotide away. To sequence the TCRbeta CDR3 region, genomic DNA was isolated from the sorted cells. TCRbeta CDR3 regions were sequenced using the immunoSEQ Assay. Imported from immuneACCESS, the table was reduced by TCRdb to in-frame sequences with V and J called. These copies leave out some clones; in studies compared against another copy, an unresolved V gene accounts for under half, and the cause of the remainder is not known. For this sample there are under 75,000 clones; roughly four fifths appear just once. Roughly 0.99% of the sample lies in the top ten.

This specimen consisted of CD4+ or CD8+ T cells sorted from blood, obtained in a trial of the OX40 agonist ivuxolimab. The sequence came from an adult with an advanced solid tumor such as melanoma, head and neck, liver or kidney cancer.

The DNA is as follows: TGTGCCAGCAGTGATTTGAGCAATCAGCCCCAGCATTTT. The translation is CASSDLSNQPQHF. The sequence links TRBV6-1 to TRBJ1-5, with the D gene too uncertain to name. CDR1 and CDR2, looked up from the germline V gene, are MNHNS and SASEGT. The V end loses 3 bases and the J end loses 1 base, and a stretch of 4 bases separates them. The CDR3 starts with the cysteine, ends with the phenylalanine, and has 13 residues. The sequence is cut down to CDR3 DNA, 39 bases in frame from base 1.